Listed here is a single T cell receptor beta chain. Its cognate antigen is unknown. Produced via immunoSEQ multiplex PCR; TCRdb's table is partial and in-frame only. Seen here are roughly 60,000 clones, roughly 94% observed once, and the top ten hold approximately 2.1%. This CDR3 region has 15 residues. Germline V lookup: CDR1 SGHTA, CDR2 FQGNSA. The V end lost 4 bases, the J end lost 0 bases, and 12 bases lay between the germline ends. These data are taken from a study of cytomegalovirus exposure and HLA in healthy donors. Background on the study: The 120 or so validation repertoires used a platform that matched the one used for the 666 first-cohort repertoires, as a later analysis reported. Findings and caveats of the study: The study labeled fewer than 200 TCR beta chains cytomegalovirus-associated. Later, an analysis found that TCR clusters from the first cohort tended to co-occur in the 120 or so validation repertoires.

This TCR came from a man in his late teens or twenties in good health and CMV-seronegative. The sequenced material came from PBMCs. The chain carries TRBV7-2 and TRBJ1-1; D is possibly TRBD1 (5 bases). The CDR3 loop reads CASSYIGHMNTEAFF. The CDR3 nucleotides are TGTGCCAGCAGCTACATAGGACACATGAACACTGAAGCTTTCTTT. Supplemented by reference TRBV7-2 and TRBJ1-1, the full variable domain reads GAGVSQSPSNKVTEKGKDVELRCDPISGHTALYWYRQSLGQGLEFLIYFQGNSAPDKSGLPSDRFSAERTGGSVSTLTIQRTQQEDSAVYLCASSYIGHMNTEAFFGQGTRLTVV.